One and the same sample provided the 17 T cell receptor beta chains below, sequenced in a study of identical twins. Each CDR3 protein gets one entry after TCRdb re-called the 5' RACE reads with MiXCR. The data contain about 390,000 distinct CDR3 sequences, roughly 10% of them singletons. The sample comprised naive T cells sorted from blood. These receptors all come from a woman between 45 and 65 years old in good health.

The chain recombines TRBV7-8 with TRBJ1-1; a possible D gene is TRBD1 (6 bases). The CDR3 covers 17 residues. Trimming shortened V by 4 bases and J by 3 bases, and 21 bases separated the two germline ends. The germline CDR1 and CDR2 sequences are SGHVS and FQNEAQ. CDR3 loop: CASSSPPGPGGDTEAFF. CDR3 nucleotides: TGTGCCAGCAGCTCCCCACCGGGCCCGGGGGGCGACACTGAAGCTTTCTTT.

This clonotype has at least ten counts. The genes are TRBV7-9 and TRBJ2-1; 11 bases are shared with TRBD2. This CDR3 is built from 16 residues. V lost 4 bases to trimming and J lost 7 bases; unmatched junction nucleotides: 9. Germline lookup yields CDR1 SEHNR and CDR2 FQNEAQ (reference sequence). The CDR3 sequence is CASSSPELAGVNEQFF. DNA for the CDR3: TGTGCCAGCAGCTCCCCCGAACTAGCGGGAGTGAATGAGCAGTTCTTC.

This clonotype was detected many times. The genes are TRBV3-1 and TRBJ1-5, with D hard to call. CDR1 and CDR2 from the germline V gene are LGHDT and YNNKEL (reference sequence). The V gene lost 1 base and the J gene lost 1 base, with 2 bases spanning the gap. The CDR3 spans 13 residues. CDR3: CASSQVSNQPQHF. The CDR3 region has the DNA TGTGCCAGCAGCCAAGTCAGCAATCAGCCCCAGCATTTT. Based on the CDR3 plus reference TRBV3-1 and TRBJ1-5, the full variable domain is DTAVSQTPKYLVTQMGNDKSIKCEQNLGHDTMYWYKQDSKKFLKIMFSYNNKELIINETVPNRFSPKSPDKAHLNLHINSLELGDSAVYFCASSQVSNQPQHFGDGTRLSIL.

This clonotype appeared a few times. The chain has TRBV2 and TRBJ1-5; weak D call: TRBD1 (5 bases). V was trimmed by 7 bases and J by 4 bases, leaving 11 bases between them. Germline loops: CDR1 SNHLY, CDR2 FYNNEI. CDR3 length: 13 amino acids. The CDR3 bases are TGTGCCAGCAACGGGGGACTTAATCAGCCCCAGCATTTT. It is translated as CASNGGLNQPQHF.

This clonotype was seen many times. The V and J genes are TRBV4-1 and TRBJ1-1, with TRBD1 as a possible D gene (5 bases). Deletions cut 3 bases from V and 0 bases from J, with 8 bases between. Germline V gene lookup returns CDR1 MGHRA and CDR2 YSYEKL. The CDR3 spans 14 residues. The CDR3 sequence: CASSQGLLNTEAFF. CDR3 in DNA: TGCGCCAGCAGCCAGGGACTTCTGAACACTGAAGCTTTCTTT.

The CDR3 DNA is TGTGCCAGCAGCTTGGCCCCAGGGTTTGACGGCTACACCTTC. This gives the protein CASSLAPGFDGYTF. The chain carries TRBV5-6 and TRBJ1-2; D possibly corresponds to TRBD1 (5 bases). The CDR3 spans 14 residues. V lost 0 bases to trimming and J lost 8 bases, with 14 bases between them. Germline V gene sequence: CDR1 SGHDT, CDR2 YYEEEE.

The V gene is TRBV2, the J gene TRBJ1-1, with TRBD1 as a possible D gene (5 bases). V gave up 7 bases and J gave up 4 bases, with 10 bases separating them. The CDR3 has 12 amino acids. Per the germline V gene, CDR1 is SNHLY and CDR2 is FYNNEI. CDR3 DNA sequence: TGTGCCAGCATGGTGGGACCCACTGAAGCTTTCTTT. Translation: CASMVGPTEAFF.

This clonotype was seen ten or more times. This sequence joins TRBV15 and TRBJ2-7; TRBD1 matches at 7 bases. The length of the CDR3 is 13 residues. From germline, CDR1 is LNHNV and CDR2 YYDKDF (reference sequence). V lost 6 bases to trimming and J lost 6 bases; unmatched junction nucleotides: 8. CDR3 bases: TGTGCCACCAGGCCGACAGGGTTGGGCGAGCAGTACTTC. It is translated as CATRPTGLGEQYF.

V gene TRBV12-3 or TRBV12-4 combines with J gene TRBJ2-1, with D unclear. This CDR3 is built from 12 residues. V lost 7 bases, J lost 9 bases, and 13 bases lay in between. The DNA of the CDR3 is TGTGCCAGCAATCACCCGATCCCTGAGCAGTTCTTC. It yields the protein CASNHPIPEQFF.

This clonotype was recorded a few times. Here the CDR3 DNA reads TGCGCCAGCAGCCTGTCAACAGGGAACTATGGCTACACCTTC. As protein: CASSLSTGNYGYTF. The genes are TRBV5-1 and TRBJ1-2; possible D gene TRBD1, 6 bases. The germline V and J ends were trimmed by 4 bases and 2 bases, with 12 bases remaining between them. This CDR3 contains 14 residues. Per the germline V gene, CDR1 is SGHRS and CDR2 is YFSETQ.

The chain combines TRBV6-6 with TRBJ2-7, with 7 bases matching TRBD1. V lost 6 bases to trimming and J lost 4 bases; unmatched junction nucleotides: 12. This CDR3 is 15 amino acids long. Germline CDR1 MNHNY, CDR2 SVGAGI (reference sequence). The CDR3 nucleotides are TGTGCCAGCAGCCTCCCGACAGGGTATCTTTACGAGCAGTACTTC. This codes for CASSLPTGYLYEQYF.

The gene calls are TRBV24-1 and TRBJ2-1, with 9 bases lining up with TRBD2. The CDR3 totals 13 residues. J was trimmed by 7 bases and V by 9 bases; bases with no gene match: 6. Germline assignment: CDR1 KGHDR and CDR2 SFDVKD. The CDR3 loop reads CATGGSGRNEQFF. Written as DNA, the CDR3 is TGTGCCACCGGGGGTAGCGGGAGAAATGAGCAGTTCTTC.

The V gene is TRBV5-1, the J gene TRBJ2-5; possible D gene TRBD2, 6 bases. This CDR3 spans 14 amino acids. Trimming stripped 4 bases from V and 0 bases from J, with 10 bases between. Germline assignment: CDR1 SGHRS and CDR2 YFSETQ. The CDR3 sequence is CASSDGSYQETQYF. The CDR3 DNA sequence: TGCGCCAGCAGCGACGGGAGCTACCAAGAGACCCAGTACTTC.

CDR3 amino acids: CASSLDIFPTEAFF. The CDR3 DNA is TGTGCCAGCAGCCTAGACATATTCCCCACTGAAGCTTTCTTT. The chain combines TRBV12-3 or TRBV12-4 with TRBJ1-1, with unresolved D. This CDR3 is 14 amino acids long. V dropped 6 bases and J dropped 4 bases, with 15 bases sitting between them.

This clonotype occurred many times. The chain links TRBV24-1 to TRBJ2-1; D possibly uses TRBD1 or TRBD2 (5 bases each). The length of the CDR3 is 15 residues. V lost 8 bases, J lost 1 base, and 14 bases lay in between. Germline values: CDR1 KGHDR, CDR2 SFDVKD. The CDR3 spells CATKGRTSSYNEQFF. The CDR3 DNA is TGTGCCACCAAGGGGAGAACTTCATCCTACAATGAGCAGTTCTTC.

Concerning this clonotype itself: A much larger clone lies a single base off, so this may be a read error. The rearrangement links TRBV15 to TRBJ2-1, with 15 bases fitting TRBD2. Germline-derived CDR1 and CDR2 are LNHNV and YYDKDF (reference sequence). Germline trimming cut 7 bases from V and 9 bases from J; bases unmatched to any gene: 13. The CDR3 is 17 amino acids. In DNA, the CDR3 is TGTGCCACCATCAGTAGGACTAGCGGGAGGGCAGCAGGTGAGCAGTTCTTC. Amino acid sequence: CATISRTSGRAAGEQFF.

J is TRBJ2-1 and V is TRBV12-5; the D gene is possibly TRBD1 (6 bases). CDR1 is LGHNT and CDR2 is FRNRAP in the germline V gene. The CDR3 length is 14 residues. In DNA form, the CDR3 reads TGTGCCGGTACAGGGTCCGTGGGAGACAATGAGCAGTTCTTC. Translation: CAGTGSVGDNEQFF. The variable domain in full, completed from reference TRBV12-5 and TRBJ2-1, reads DARVTQTPRHKVTEMGQEVTMRCQPILGHNTVFWYRQTMMQGLELLAYFRNRAPLDDSGMPKDRFSAEMPDATLATLKIQPSEPRDSAVYFCAGTGSVGDNEQFFGPGTRLTVL.